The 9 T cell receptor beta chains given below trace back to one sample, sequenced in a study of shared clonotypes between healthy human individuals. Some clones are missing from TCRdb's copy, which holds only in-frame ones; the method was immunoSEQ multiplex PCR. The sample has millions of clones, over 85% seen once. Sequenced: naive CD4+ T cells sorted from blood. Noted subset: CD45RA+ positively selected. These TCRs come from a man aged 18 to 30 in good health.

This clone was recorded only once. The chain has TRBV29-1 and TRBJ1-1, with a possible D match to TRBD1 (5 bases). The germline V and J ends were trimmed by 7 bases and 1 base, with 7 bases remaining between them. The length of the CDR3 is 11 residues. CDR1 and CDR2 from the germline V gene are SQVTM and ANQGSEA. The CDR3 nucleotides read TGCAGCGCTGGGACGAACACTGAAGCTTTCTTT. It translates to CSAGTNTEAFF.

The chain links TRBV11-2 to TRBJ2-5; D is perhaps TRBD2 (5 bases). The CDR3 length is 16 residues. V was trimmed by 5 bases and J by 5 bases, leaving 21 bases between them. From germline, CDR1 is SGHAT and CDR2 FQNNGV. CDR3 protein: CASSPIISVPGETQYF. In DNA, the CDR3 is TGTGCCAGCAGCCCCATAATCTCGGTTCCGGGGGAGACCCAGTACTTC.

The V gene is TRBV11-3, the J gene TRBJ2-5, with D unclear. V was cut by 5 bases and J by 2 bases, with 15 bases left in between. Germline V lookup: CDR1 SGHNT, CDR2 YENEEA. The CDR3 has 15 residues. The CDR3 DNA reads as TGTGCCAGCAGCCTAGGATCGGCGGAGCAAGAGACCCAGTACTTC. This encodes CASSLGSAEQETQYF.

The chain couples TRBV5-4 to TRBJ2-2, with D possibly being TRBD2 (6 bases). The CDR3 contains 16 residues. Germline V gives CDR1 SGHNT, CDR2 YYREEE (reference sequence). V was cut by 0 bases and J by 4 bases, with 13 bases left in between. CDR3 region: CASSLAPGVGTGELFF. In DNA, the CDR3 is TGTGCCAGCAGCTTGGCCCCGGGGGTCGGCACCGGGGAGCTGTTTTTT.

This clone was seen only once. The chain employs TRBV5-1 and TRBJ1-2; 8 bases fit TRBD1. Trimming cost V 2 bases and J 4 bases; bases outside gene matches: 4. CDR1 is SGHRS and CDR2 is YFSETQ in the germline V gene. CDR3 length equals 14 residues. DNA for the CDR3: TGCGCCAGCAGCTTTGCAGGGGGCGGCTATGGCTACACCTTC. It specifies CASSFAGGGYGYTF.

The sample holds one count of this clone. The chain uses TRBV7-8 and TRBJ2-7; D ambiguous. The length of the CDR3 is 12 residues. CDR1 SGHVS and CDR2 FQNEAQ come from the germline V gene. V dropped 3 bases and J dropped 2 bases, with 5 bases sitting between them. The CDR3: CASSFGTYEQYF. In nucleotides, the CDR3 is TGTGCCAGCAGCTTTGGGACCTACGAGCAGTACTTC.

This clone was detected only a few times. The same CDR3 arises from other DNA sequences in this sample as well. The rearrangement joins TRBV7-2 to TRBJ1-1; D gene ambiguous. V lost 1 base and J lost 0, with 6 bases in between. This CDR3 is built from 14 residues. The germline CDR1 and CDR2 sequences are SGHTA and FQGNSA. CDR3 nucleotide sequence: TGTGCCAGCAGCTTAGGGGGAATGAACACTGAAGCTTTCTTT. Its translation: CASSLGGMNTEAFF. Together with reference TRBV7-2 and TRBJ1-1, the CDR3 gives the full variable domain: GAGVSQSPSNKVTEKGKDVELRCDPISGHTALYWYRQSLGQGLEFLIYFQGNSAPDKSGLPSDRFSAERTGGSVSTLTIQRTQQEDSAVYLCASSLGGMNTEAFFGQGTRLTVV.

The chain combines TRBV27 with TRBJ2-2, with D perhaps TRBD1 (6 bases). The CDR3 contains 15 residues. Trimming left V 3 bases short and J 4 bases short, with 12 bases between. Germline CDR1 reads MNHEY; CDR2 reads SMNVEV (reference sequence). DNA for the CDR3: TGTGCCAGCAGTTTGAGGGGGAGCTCCACCGGGGAGCTGTTTTTT. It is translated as CASSLRGSSTGELFF.

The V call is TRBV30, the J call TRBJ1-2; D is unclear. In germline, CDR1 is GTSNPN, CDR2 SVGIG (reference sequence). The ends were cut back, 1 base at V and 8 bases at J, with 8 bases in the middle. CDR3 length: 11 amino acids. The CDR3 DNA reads TGTGCCTGGAGTGAAAGTACGGGCTACACCTTC. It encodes CAWSESTGYTF.